At least ten counts were recorded for the clone carrying this TCR beta chain. No antigen is known for it. UMIs and a universal primer site were added when TCR cDNA was made by 5'RACE template switching. TCRdb passed the 5' RACE reads through MiXCR, listing each CDR3 protein once. The sample lists about 120,000 distinct CDR3 sequences; 6.5% to 9% were seen once. The data were taken from a study of T cells after yellow fever vaccination. Background on the study: The SMART-Seq v4 Ultra Low Input method served to prepare the low-cell-number fractions. Findings and limits, study-wide: A small proportion of clonotypes was detected in both the CD4 and CD8 compartments. Clones that expanded after primary vaccination mostly reappeared after the booster (96% CD4, 70% to 90% CD8).

Germline-derived CDR1 and CDR2 are SGHRS and YFSETQ. V lost 4 bases and J lost 10, with 22 bases in between. The CDR3 runs 15 residues. This chain joins TRBV5-1 and TRBJ2-3; weak D call: TRBD1 (5 bases). Sequences were derived from CD8+ T cells sorted from PBMCs, sampled 45 days after the yellow fever booster vaccination. The TCR sequence derives from a man under 40 who received the YFV17D yellow fever vaccine. CDR3 sequence reads: CASSPVTAQTGAQYF. The CDR3 bases are TGCGCCAGCAGCCCTGTGACAGCCCAAACTGGGGCGCAGTATTTT.